This TCR beta chain derives from a study of T cells after somatic rescue of genetic block. This CDR3 has 14 amino acids. The junction had 7 bases not matched to a gene; V was cut back by 5 bases and J by 4 bases. Germline V gives CDR1 SGHNT, CDR2 YYREEE (reference sequence). The data were produced by immunoSEQ multiplex PCR, yet TCRdb's version contains in-frame clones alone and is incomplete. The sample lists roughly 120,000 clones, about nine tenths seen once, with roughly 1.5% in the top ten. The source is a young woman. Sequencing input: peripheral blood mononuclear cells (PBMCs). V and J are TRBV5-4 and TRBJ1-2, with 8 bases matching TRBD1. The CDR3 is CASRRRDRLYGYTF. In nucleotides, the CDR3 is TGTGCCAGCAGACGGCGGGACAGGCTCTATGGCTACACCTTC.